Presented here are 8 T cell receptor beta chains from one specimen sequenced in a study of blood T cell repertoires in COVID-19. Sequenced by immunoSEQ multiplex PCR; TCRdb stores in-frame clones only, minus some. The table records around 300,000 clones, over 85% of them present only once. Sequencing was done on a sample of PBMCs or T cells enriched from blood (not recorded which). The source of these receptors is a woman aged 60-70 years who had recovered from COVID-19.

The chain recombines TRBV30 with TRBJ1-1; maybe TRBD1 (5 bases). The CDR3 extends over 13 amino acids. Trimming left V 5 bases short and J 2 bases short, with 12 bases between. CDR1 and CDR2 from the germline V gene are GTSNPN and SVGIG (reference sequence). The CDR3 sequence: CAWSPTGNTEAFF. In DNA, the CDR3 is TGTGCCTGGTCTCCCACAGGTAACACTGAAGCTTTCTTT. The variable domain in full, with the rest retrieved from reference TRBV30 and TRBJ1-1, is SQTIHQWPATLVQPVGSPLSLECTVEGTSNPNLYWYRQAAGRGLQLLFYSVGIGQISSEVPQNLSASRPQDRQFILSSKKLLLSDSGFYLCAWSPTGNTEAFFGQGTRLTVV.

The CDR3 loop reads CASSPDSNYGYTF. The CDR3 DNA sequence: TGTGCCAGCAGCCCGGACAGTAACTATGGCTACACCTTC. The chain uses TRBV5-6 and TRBJ1-2; D perhaps matches TRBD1 (6 bases). Trimming took off 4 bases at V and 1 base at J, with 8 bases between the two ends. The CDR3 sequence is 13 residues long. The germline V gene has CDR1 SGHDT and CDR2 YYEEEE.

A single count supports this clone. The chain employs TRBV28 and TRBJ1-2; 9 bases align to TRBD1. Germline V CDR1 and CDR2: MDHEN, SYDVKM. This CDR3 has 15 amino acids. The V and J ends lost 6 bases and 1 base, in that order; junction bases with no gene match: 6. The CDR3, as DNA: TGTGCCAGCAGGGCGACAGGGGGGCTTAACTATGGCTACACCTTC. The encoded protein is CASRATGGLNYGYTF.

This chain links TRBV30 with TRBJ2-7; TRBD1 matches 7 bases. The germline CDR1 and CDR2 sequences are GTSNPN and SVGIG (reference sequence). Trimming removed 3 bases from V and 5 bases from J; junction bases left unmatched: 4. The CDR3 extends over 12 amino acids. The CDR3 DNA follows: TGTGCCTGGAGCAGGGGGATCAACGAGCAGTACTTC. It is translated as CAWSRGINEQYF.

CDR3 loop: CASAQGAEETQYF. Here the CDR3 DNA reads TGCGCCAGCGCTCAGGGGGCTGAAGAGACCCAGTACTTC. The chain combines TRBV5-1 with TRBJ2-5; 8 positions agree with TRBD1. With V trimmed by 7 bases and J by 3 bases, 5 bases remained unmatched. The germline V gene encodes CDR1 SGHRS and CDR2 YFSETQ. This CDR3 region has 13 residues. The full variable domain, completed using reference TRBV5-1 and TRBJ2-5, is KAGVTQTPRYLIKTRGQQVTLSCSPISGHRSVSWYQQTPGQGLQFLFEYFSETQRNKGNFPGRFSGRQFSNSRSEMNVSTLELGDSALYLCASAQGAEETQYFGPGTRLLVL.

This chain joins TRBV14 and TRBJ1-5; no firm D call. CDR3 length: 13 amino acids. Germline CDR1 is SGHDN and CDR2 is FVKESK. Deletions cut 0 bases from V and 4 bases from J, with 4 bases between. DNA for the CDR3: TGTGCCAGCAGCCAAGATCTTAATCAGCCCCAGCATTTT. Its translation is CASSQDLNQPQHF.

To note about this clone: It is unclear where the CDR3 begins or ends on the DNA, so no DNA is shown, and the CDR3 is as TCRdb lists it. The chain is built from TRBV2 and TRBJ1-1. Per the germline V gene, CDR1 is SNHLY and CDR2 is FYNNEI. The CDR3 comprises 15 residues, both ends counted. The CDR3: CASSTSGGPNTEAFF.

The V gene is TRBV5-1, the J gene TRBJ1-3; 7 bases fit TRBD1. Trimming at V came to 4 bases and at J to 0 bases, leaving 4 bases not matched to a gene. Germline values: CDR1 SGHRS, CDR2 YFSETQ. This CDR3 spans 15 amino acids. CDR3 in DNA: TGCGCCAGCAGCCCGGGGACAGTCTCTGGAAACACCATATATTTT. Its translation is CASSPGTVSGNTIYF.